This entry describes one T cell receptor (beta chain). Authors' processing steps: Amplification of reference gene primers was used by the study to estimate nucleated cell counts. Clones were read by immunoSEQ multiplex PCR, and TCRdb kept only the in-frame ones, dropping some. V, J and clone size reflect that table, while D and trimming were determined from the DNA. The data hold around 70,000 clones, with 75% to 85% observed a single time. This sample is drawn from a study of blood T cell repertoires in COVID-19. At the level of the study: Sites across the United States, Italy and Spain contributed samples from acute and convalescent COVID-19. The cDNA or gDNA used as material had been derived from T cells, B-cell-depleted T cells, or PBMCs.

CDR1 and CDR2 (germline): SGHVS, FQNEAQ. The germline V and J ends were trimmed by 1 base and 0 bases, with 8 bases remaining between them. The length of the CDR3 is 15 residues. The source of this sequence is a human donor in a cohort sampled during active COVID-19. Sequencing was performed on peripheral blood. J is TRBJ2-3 and V is TRBV7-8; the D gene is possibly TRBD1 (5 bases). The DNA for the CDR3 is TGTGCCAGCAGCTTAGAGGGGTCGAGCACAGATACGCAGTATTTT. Its protein is CASSLEGSSTDTQYF.